The 10 T cell receptor beta chains below all came from one sample that was sequenced in a study of early T cells in non-severe SARS-CoV-2 infection (dated by TCRdb to the early 2020s). Library generation was performed with 5' RACE. Instrument on record: NextSeq 500. Starting from the raw public reads, TCRdb applied fastp trimming at Q25, assembled clones with MiXCR and retained in-frame beta chains. One record per CDR3 amino acid sequence lists the most common genes and DNA. The sample table records around 76,000 distinct CDR3 sequences; 12% of these occur just once. 3.9% of the sample is held by the ten biggest clonotypes. The sample comprised whole blood. The receptors were gathered from an adult who was a healthcare worker with PCR-confirmed SARS-CoV-2 infection or an uninfected control (not recorded which).

This clonotype occurred many times. The V gene is TRBV28, the J gene TRBJ2-5; TRBD2 agrees at 11 bases. The CDR3 has 16 amino acids. Germline V gives CDR1 MDHEN, CDR2 SYDVKM. With V trimmed by 6 bases and J by 2 bases, 8 bases remained unmatched. The chain's CDR3 is CASSYPGLAVQETQYF. The CDR3 DNA sequence: TGTGCCAGCAGCTACCCGGGACTAGCGGTTCAAGAGACCCAGTACTTC.

This clonotype was observed a handful of times. This rearrangement joins TRBV4-2 to TRBJ2-3; the D is unclear. The CDR3 is 15 amino acids. Germline CDR1 LGHNA, CDR2 YNFKEQ. Trimming cost V 1 base and J 1 base, with 9 bases left between them. CDR3 loop: CASSQGAAGTDTQYF. DNA of the CDR3: TGTGCCAGCAGCCAAGGGGCCGCGGGCACAGATACGCAGTATTTT.

This chain uses TRBV28 with TRBJ2-7; D unresolved. The germline gives CDR1 MDHEN, CDR2 SYDVKM. The CDR3 consists of 13 residues. V lost 6 bases to trimming and J lost 2 bases, with 11 bases between them. As DNA, the CDR3 is TGTGCCAGCAGCCCTGAGAGGCCCTACGAGCAGTACTTC. Translation: CASSPERPYEQYF.

At least ten counts were recorded for this clonotype. The rearrangement joins TRBV28 to TRBJ2-5, with D perhaps assigned TRBD1 or TRBD2 (5 bases each). The CDR3 is made up of 12 amino acids. V was clipped by 10 bases and J by 5 bases, with 14 bases between them. The germline CDR1 and CDR2 sequences are MDHEN and SYDVKM. The CDR3 DNA sequence: TGTGCCACCTTTGAGGGGATGGAGACCCAGTACTTC. It encodes CATFEGMETQYF.

This clonotype occurred a few times. The V gene is TRBV5-1, the J gene TRBJ2-2; D remains ambiguous. This CDR3 has 14 amino acids. V gave up 0 bases and J gave up 0 bases, with 3 bases separating them. The germline V gene has CDR1 SGHRS and CDR2 YFSETQ. CDR3 loop: CASSLATNTGELFF. CDR3 in DNA: TGCGCCAGCAGCTTGGCTACGAACACCGGGGAGCTGTTTTTT.

This rearrangement joins TRBV28 to TRBJ1-2, with no clear D. Germline V gene data show CDR1 as MDHEN and CDR2 as SYDVKM. The CDR3 runs to 12 residues. V gave up 4 bases and J gave up 5 bases, with 8 bases separating them. The CDR3 is CASSWAHYGYTF. The DNA of the CDR3 is TGTGCCAGCAGTTGGGCCCATTATGGCTACACCTTC.

This clonotype was picked up a small number of times. This chain uses TRBV7-3 with TRBJ2-3; 13 nucleotides align to TRBD2. The CDR3 contains 17 residues. CDR1 is SGHTA and CDR2 is FQGTGA in the germline V gene. Trimming at V came to 5 bases and at J to 1 base, leaving 6 bases not matched to a gene. DNA for the CDR3: TGTGCCAGCAGCCCCGGACTAGCGGGAGTCGGCACAGATACGCAGTATTTT. Translating gives CASSPGLAGVGTDTQYF.

The chain uses TRBV2 and TRBJ2-3; either TRBD1 or TRBD2 may supply D (5 bases each). Trimming cost V 3 bases and J 0 bases, with 19 bases left between them. The CDR3 consists of 18 residues. CDR1 and CDR2 from the germline V gene are SNHLY and FYNNEI. The CDR3 here is CASSEGRRGARSTDTQYF. The CDR3 DNA is TGTGCCAGCAGTGAGGGCCGACGAGGGGCGCGAAGCACAGATACGCAGTATTTT.

The rearrangement joins TRBV7-9 to TRBJ2-3, with 11 bases fitting TRBD1. Germline V gene data show CDR1 as SEHNR and CDR2 as FQNEAQ (reference sequence). V shed 5 bases, J shed 6 bases, and the junction held 7 bases outside the gene matches. This CDR3 comprises 15 residues. CDR3 sequence reads: CASSTGQGAVDTQYF. For the CDR3, the DNA is TGTGCCAGCAGCACCGGACAGGGGGCGGTTGATACGCAGTATTTT. Based on the CDR3 plus reference TRBV7-9 and TRBJ2-3, the full variable domain is DTGVSQNPRHKITKRGQNVTFRCDPISEHNRLYWYRQTLGQGPEFLTYFQNEAQLEKSRLLSDRFSAERPKGSFSTLEIQRTEQGDSAMYLCASSTGQGAVDTQYFGPGTRLTVL.

The sample holds a few counts of this clonotype. The genes are TRBV19 and TRBJ2-3; D may be TRBD1 (5 bases). V gave up 7 bases and J gave up 6 bases, with 23 bases separating them. CDR3 length equals 16 residues. CDR1 LNHDA and CDR2 SQIVND come from the germline V gene (reference sequence). DNA for the CDR3: TGTGCCAGTATCGTCGGCGCAGGGTCAGGTGGGGATACGCAGTATTTT. Amino acids: CASIVGAGSGGDTQYF. Combining the CDR3 with reference TRBV19 and TRBJ2-3 gives the whole variable domain DGGITQSPKYLFRKEGQNVTLSCEQNLNHDAMYWYRQDPGQGLRLIYYSQIVNDFQKGDIAEGYSVSREKKESFPLTVTSAQKNPTAFYLCASIVGAGSGGDTQYFGPGTRLTVL.